This TCR beta chain came from a study of T cells in Graves' hyperthyroidism and ophthalmopathy. Study-level information: Peripheral blood was acquired at first diagnosis, ahead of any therapy whatsoever. Study-wide findings and caveats: Blood also carried most thyroid clonotypes expanded above 0.001.

Stable hyperthyroidism: no ophthalmopathy progression over 18 months of follow-up. Diagnoses were made from clinical symptoms, serum measures (thyroxine and TRAb), thyroid ultrasound and orbital computed tomography. Amplified TCR beta CDR3 regions derived from RNA transcripts. TCR CDR3 underwent first-round RT-PCR with the HTBI primer set. TCRdb passed the multiplex PCR reads through MiXCR, listing each CDR3 protein once. The repertoire holds 300,000 to 450,000 distinct CDR3 sequences, with 15% as singletons. This clonotype has a single count. Its antigen is undetermined. This CDR3 is 14 amino acids long. Germline assignment: CDR1 KGHDR and CDR2 SFDVKD. The V segment lost 6 bases and the J segment 3 bases; nucleotides outside the gene matches: 5.

The rearrangement joins TRBV24-1 to TRBJ2-7; 9 bases are a match to TRBD2. The specimen sequenced was blood. The TCR was taken from a woman aged 30 to 39 with Graves' hyperthyroidism. The CDR3: CATSSSGRNYEQYF. The CDR3 nucleotides are TGTGCCACCAGTTCGAGCGGGAGGAACTACGAGCAGTACTTC.